This T cell receptor (beta chain) was found in a study of shared clonotypes between healthy human individuals. Overall study context: A couple of female and a few male donors aged 18 to 49 were enrolled. General study results and limits: Around 4.7% of naive CD4 clonotypes were shared across several donors. Since donors were few, the genetic and exposure-history diversity represented was limited.

Germline loops: CDR1 SGHAT, CDR2 FQNNGV. The V segment lost 2 bases and the J segment 3 bases; nucleotides outside the gene matches: 10. The CDR3 is 17 amino acids. Assay: immunoSEQ multiplex PCR; the TCRdb copy retains only in-frame clones and omits some. The top ten hold 1.5% to 2% of the sample, which has roughly 2.1 million clones, roughly 91% seen once. Details on this clone: No antigen is known for it.

Naivety among CD8 cells was defined by CD45RO negativity and positive CCR7 selection, thereby excluding terminally differentiated effector memory CD45RA+ cells. The chain employs TRBV11-2 and TRBJ2-7; 10 bases align to TRBD2. Sequencing was performed on naive CD8+ T cells from PBMCs. The clonotype was recovered from a man aged 18 to 29 in good health. Some clones in this sample may be carry-over from other donors' samples. The CDR3 nucleotides are TGTGCCAGCAGCTTATTTAGGGGCGCTAGCGGGAGCTACGAGCAGTACTTC. This sequence encodes CASSLFRGASGSYEQYF.